This TCR beta chain was found in a study of cytotoxic CD8 clonotypes in ibrutinib-treated CLL. About the study: On average, about 92,000 productive rearrangements and around 250,000 productive templates per sample.

Study-level points and caveats: Samples from sustained-remission and progressing patients were taken at different times. Rare overall, public clonotypes shrank or held steady under therapy.

The V gene's germline CDR1 is SGHVS and CDR2 FQNEAQ. Deletions cut 4 bases from V and 5 bases from J, with 17 bases between. The CDR3 has 15 residues. Data came from immunoSEQ multiplex PCR; TCRdb stores just in-frame clones and leaves some out. Counted here are around 33,000 clones, 49% occurring once; the ten biggest clones make up under 20%. This clone was picked up a small number of times. The antigen is unknown. This receptor was identified in a human donor with chronic lymphocytic leukemia. Sequencing used PBMCs, obtained before ibrutinib treatment. This chain links TRBV7-8 with TRBJ2-5; a weak D match, TRBD1 (6 bases). The CDR3 loop reads CASSSRQEPGETQYF. As DNA, the CDR3 is TGTGCCAGCAGCTCCAGACAGGAACCGGGGGAGACCCAGTACTTC.